This entry lists 8 T cell receptor beta chains sequenced from one sample in a study of cytomegalovirus exposure and HLA in healthy donors (TCRdb year 2017). Libraries were constructed by the immunoSEQ multiplex PCR assay. For the multiplex PCR, a mixture combining 60 forward primers for TCR Vbeta segments and 13 reverse primers for TCR Jbeta segments was used. TCRdb provides this immuneACCESS table in a form limited to in-frame rearrangements. Some clones are lacking; in checked studies, under half of them reflect an unresolved V gene, and why the rest are absent is not known. Within this sample are 200,000 to 300,000 clones, with around four fifths of them counted one time only. The ten largest clonotypes hold more than 1.5% of the sample. Sequenced sample: PBMCs. These receptors all stem from a woman aged 40-49 years in good health and CMV-seropositive.

This sequence joins TRBV11-3 and TRBJ2-7; possible D gene TRBD1, 6 bases. Trimming removed 5 bases at V and 0 bases at J, with 17 bases between. CDR3 length equals 16 residues. The germline CDR1 and CDR2 sequences are SGHNT and YENEEA. DNA for the CDR3: TGTGCCAGCAGCCCTAGGGGGTCTGGGGTCTCCTACGAGCAGTACTTC. It yields the protein CASSPRGSGVSYEQYF.

This rearrangement joins TRBV28 to TRBJ2-1; tentatively, D is TRBD2 (5 bases). The germline V gene encodes CDR1 MDHEN and CDR2 SYDVKM. V lost 4 bases to trimming and J lost 7 bases, with 14 bases between them. The CDR3 extends over 14 amino acids. The CDR3 reads CASSSSGEQNEQFF. The CDR3 region has the DNA TGTGCCAGCAGTTCATCCGGGGAGCAAAATGAGCAGTTCTTC.

This chain links TRBV5-6 with TRBJ2-4, with D possibly TRBD2 on 5 matching bases. V lost 1 base, J lost 6 bases, and 11 bases lay in between. The germline gives CDR1 SGHDT, CDR2 YYEEEE. The CDR3 is 14 residues long. CDR3 in DNA: TGTGCCAGCAGCTTGTCCGGGGTCGCAAACATTCAGTACTTC. Amino acid sequence: CASSLSGVANIQYF. The whole variable domain, remainder taken from reference TRBV5-6 and TRBJ2-4, is DAGVTQSPTHLIKTRGQQVTLRCSPKSGHDTVSWYQQALGQGPQFIFQYYEEEERQRGNFPDRFSGHQFPNYSSELNVNALLLGDSALYLCASSLSGVANIQYFGAGTRLSVL.

The chain combines TRBV6-5 with TRBJ1-6, with D maybe TRBD1 (6 bases). Germline values: CDR1 MNHEY, CDR2 SVGAGI. This CDR3 has 15 residues. V lost 6 bases to trimming and J lost 4 bases, with 13 bases between them. CDR3 residues: CASRQGGNYNSPLHF. The CDR3, as DNA: TGTGCCAGCAGACAGGGTGGGAATTATAATTCACCCCTCCACTTT.

V and J are TRBV5-6 and TRBJ1-4, with no clear D. There are 15 residues in the CDR3. V was cut by 1 base and J by 0 bases, with 7 bases left in between. Per the germline V gene, CDR1 is SGHDT and CDR2 is YYEEEE. The CDR3 loop reads CASSLRLATNEKLFF. CDR3 nucleotides: TGTGCCAGCAGCTTGCGGTTAGCAACTAATGAAAAACTGTTTTTT.

There are a few counts of this clone. The V gene is TRBV7-8, the J gene TRBJ2-7; 11 nucleotides align to TRBD2. CDR1 and CDR2 from the germline V gene are SGHVS and FQNEAQ. The CDR3 is made up of 17 amino acids. V shed 1 base, J shed 0 bases, and the junction held 5 bases outside the gene matches. The CDR3 DNA follows: TGTGCCAGCAGCTTAGGTAGCGGGAGGGCCTCCTCCTACGAGCAGTACTTC. Amino acids: CASSLGSGRASSYEQYF.

The chain employs TRBV6-5 and TRBJ1-2; TRBD1 is a possible D gene (5 bases). Trimming removed 1 base at V and 5 bases at J, with 11 bases between. The CDR3 is 14 residues long. The germline gives CDR1 MNHEY, CDR2 SVGAGI. The CDR3 DNA reads as TGTGCCAGCAGTTACTTACAATCAGGGTATGGCTACACCTTC. Translating gives CASSYLQSGYGYTF.

In its sample, this clone was seen once. This likely comes from a read error, as the CDR3 has no conserved phenylalanine or tryptophan at its end. The chain joins TRBV5-8 to TRBJ1-2, with 8 bases fitting TRBD1. Losses at the gene ends were 4 bases for V and 2 bases for J; bases not matched to a gene: 1. Per germline, CDR1 SGHTS and CDR2 YDEGEE. The CDR3 length is 13 residues. CDR3: CASSRQGNYGYTL. The DNA of the CDR3 is TGTGCCAGCAGCCGACAGGGGAACTATGGCTACACCCTC.